This entry lists 16 T cell receptor beta chains sequenced from one sample in a study of OX40 agonist ivuxolimab in advanced cancers. Libraries were prepared by immunoSEQ multiplex PCR; TCRdb keeps only in-frame clonotypes and omits some of them. The sample has 77,000 or so clones, about 87% seen once. The sample here was CD4+ or CD8+ T cells sorted from blood, taken in a trial of the OX40 agonist ivuxolimab. These receptors originate from an adult with an advanced solid tumor such as melanoma, head and neck, liver or kidney cancer.

The chain links TRBV6-1 to TRBJ1-4; maybe TRBD1 (6 bases). The CDR3 is 11 residues long. V was pared by 6 bases and J by 11 bases, with 10 bases between. Per germline, CDR1 MNHNS and CDR2 SASEGT. In DNA form, the CDR3 reads TGTGCCAGCAGGCTCAGGGGTAAACTGTTTTTT. Protein: CASRLRGKLFF.

The genes are TRBV4-3 and TRBJ2-1, with TRBD2 matching 11 bases. The V gene's germline CDR1 is LGHNA and CDR2 YSLEER. The ends lost 0 bases at V and 4 bases at J; junction bases unmatched: 2. There are 16 residues in the CDR3. This chain's CDR3 is CASSQDTSGGYNEQFF. CDR3 coding DNA: TGCGCCAGCAGCCAAGATACTAGCGGGGGATACAATGAGCAGTTCTTC.

The count of this clone is one. The chain's CDR3 is CADRGPLTLEAFF. In nucleotides, the CDR3 is TGTGCCGACCGGGGCCCACTAACTTTAGAAGCTTTCTTT. The chain combines TRBV2 with TRBJ1-1; D perhaps matches TRBD1 (5 bases). There are 13 residues in the CDR3. Germline CDR1 SNHLY, CDR2 FYNNEI. V lost 11 bases to trimming and J lost 8 bases, with 21 bases between them.

CDR3 nucleotides: TGTGCCATCAGTGATACGACAGTGATCAACTATGGCTACACCTTC. Its protein is CAISDTTVINYGYTF. This chain connects TRBV10-3 to TRBJ1-2, with D perhaps matching TRBD1 (5 bases). V was shortened by 3 bases and J by 2 bases, with 13 bases between the two germline ends. The CDR3 is made up of 15 amino acids. Germline CDR1 is ENHRY and CDR2 is SYGVKD.

The genes are TRBV9 and TRBJ2-7; TRBD1 matches at 8 bases. V trimming: 2 bases; J trimming: 1 base; junction bases outside the gene matches: 5. CDR1 and CDR2 from the germline V gene are SGDLS and YYNGEE. The CDR3 is made up of 15 amino acids. CDR3 bases: TGTGCCAGCAGCGTTGGCCAGGGGGCGTCCTACGAGCAGTACTTC. It translates to CASSVGQGASYEQYF. Looking up the rest from reference TRBV9 and TRBJ2-7 gives the full variable domain: DSGVTQTPKHLITATGQRVTLRCSPRSGDLSVYWYQQSLDQGLQFLIQYYNGEERAKGNILERFSAQQFPDLHSELNLSSLELGDSALYFCASSVGQGASYEQYFGPGTRLTVT.

This clone was detected a few times. The chain employs TRBV13 and TRBJ2-7; no clear D gene. Per germline, CDR1 PRHDT and CDR2 FYEKMQ (reference sequence). The CDR3 extends over 15 amino acids. The V end was cut by 0 bases, the J end by 1 base, with 10 bases between. The CDR3, as DNA: TGTGCCAGCAGCTTAGGGACCGGCGTATCCTACGAGCAGTACTTC. This encodes CASSLGTGVSYEQYF.

CDR3 sequence reads: CAWTGGRAGHEQYF. The CDR3 DNA reads as TGTGCCTGGACTGGGGGCAGGGCGGGTCACGAGCAGTACTTC. This sequence joins TRBV30 and TRBJ2-7; maybe TRBD1 (6 bases). The CDR3 contains 14 residues. Germline lookup yields CDR1 GTSNPN and CDR2 SVGIG (reference sequence). V was shortened by 4 bases and J by 5 bases, with 18 bases between the two germline ends.

This clone was detected once. The gene calls are TRBV9 and TRBJ1-3, with no clear D. CDR3 length: 14 amino acids. CDR1 is SGDLS, CDR2 YYNGEE, per germline. V was cut by 0 bases and J by 3 bases, with 7 bases left in between. The CDR3 DNA sequence: TGTGCCAGCAGCGTAGGGGGTAATGGAAACACCATATATTTT. This sequence encodes CASSVGGNGNTIYF.

This chain connects TRBV19 to TRBJ2-7; perhaps TRBD1 as D (6 bases). Germline assignment: CDR1 LNHDA and CDR2 SQIVND (reference sequence). V dropped 5 bases and J dropped 3 bases, with 14 bases sitting between them. There are 14 residues in the CDR3. CDR3 sequence reads: CASSSQDRIYEQYF. The DNA for the CDR3 is TGTGCCAGTAGTTCCCAGGACAGAATCTACGAGCAGTACTTC.

The V call is TRBV6-1, the J call TRBJ2-5, with 7 bases fitting TRBD2. In germline, CDR1 is MNHNS, CDR2 SASEGT. The length of the CDR3 is 16 residues. Trimming at V came to 4 bases and at J to 2 bases, leaving 10 bases not matched to a gene. Written as DNA, the CDR3 is TGTGCCAGCAGTGTTAAAGTGGGAGGGCCTCAAGAGACCCAGTACTTC. It specifies CASSVKVGGPQETQYF.

The chain links TRBV7-8 to TRBJ2-7; D is unclear. Trimming stripped 4 bases from V and 5 bases from J, with 15 bases between. The CDR3 totals 14 residues. Germline V gene sequence: CDR1 SGHVS, CDR2 FQNEAQ. The CDR3 DNA follows: TGTGCCAGCAGCTCCTCGAGCAGATTCCACGAGCAGTACTTC. Its protein product is CASSSSSRFHEQYF.

The chain joins TRBV25-1 to TRBJ1-1; TRBD1 agrees at 7 bases. Per the germline V gene, CDR1 is MGHDK and CDR2 is SYGVNS. There are 13 residues in the CDR3. The ends lost 5 bases at V and 1 base at J; junction bases unmatched: 1. Written as DNA, the CDR3 is TGTGCCAGCAGTCAGGGGGGGAACACTGAAGCTTTCTTT. It yields the protein CASSQGGNTEAFF.

The V and J genes are TRBV14 and TRBJ1-3, with D maybe TRBD1 (5 bases). The CDR3 runs 12 residues. Germline loops: CDR1 SGHDN, CDR2 FVKESK. Trimming stripped 2 bases from V and 7 bases from J, with 6 bases between. The CDR3 sequence is CASSQWGNTIYF. The CDR3 DNA follows: TGTGCCAGCAGCCAATGGGGGAACACCATATATTTT.

The chain recombines TRBV19 with TRBJ1-5; D is perhaps TRBD1 (5 bases). Deletions cut 1 base from V and 1 base from J, with 8 bases between. The CDR3 extends over 15 amino acids. The germline CDR1 and CDR2 sequences are LNHDA and SQIVND (reference sequence). The CDR3 here is CASSIGGASNQPQHF. DNA for the CDR3: TGTGCCAGTAGTATAGGAGGGGCGAGCAATCAGCCCCAGCATTTT. The full variable domain, rest sourced from reference TRBV19 and TRBJ1-5, is DGGITQSPKYLFRKEGQNVTLSCEQNLNHDAMYWYRQDPGQGLRLIYYSQIVNDFQKGDIAEGYSVSREKKESFPLTVTSAQKNPTAFYLCASSIGGASNQPQHFGDGTRLSIL.

J is TRBJ1-3 and V is TRBV7-8; 10 nucleotides match TRBD1. The CDR3 spans 15 residues. CDR1 and CDR2 from the germline V gene are SGHVS and FQNEAQ. V shed 5 bases and J 3 bases; nucleotides not matched to a gene: 4. This chain's CDR3 is CASSPRTGGGNTIYF. CDR3 sequence (DNA): TGTGCCAGCAGCCCGAGGACAGGGGGTGGAAACACCATATATTTT.

The chain uses TRBV18 and TRBJ2-3; 10 bases match TRBD1. The CDR3 spans 15 residues. CDR1 is KGHSH, CDR2 LQKENI, per germline. The V gene end was trimmed by 0 bases and the J gene end by 6 bases; junction bases not matched to a gene: 3. This CDR3 reads CASSPPRTGGDTQYF. CDR3 in DNA: TGTGCCAGCTCACCACCCCGGACAGGGGGTGATACGCAGTATTTT.